A single sample is the source of the 15 T cell receptor beta chains below, sequenced in a study of blood T cell repertoires in COVID-19. The table came from immunoSEQ multiplex PCR; TCRdb's copy has only in-frame clones and leaves some out. The sample yields 150,000 to 170,000 clones, roughly 80% seen once. The specimen sequenced was peripheral blood. All receptors come from a woman aged 60 to 75 with COVID-19, enrolled during active disease.

This rearrangement joins TRBV5-4 to TRBJ2-3; 9 nucleotides match TRBD2. With V trimmed by 2 bases and J by 6 bases, 4 bases remained unmatched. In germline, CDR1 is SGHNT, CDR2 YYREEE (reference sequence). The CDR3 contains 14 residues. Written as DNA, the CDR3 is TGTGCCAGCAGCTTCCGGCGGGAGGGGGATACGCAGTATTTT. Translated, it gives CASSFRREGDTQYF.

The gene calls are TRBV11-1 and TRBJ2-3; TRBD1 aligns across 11 bases. This CDR3 region has 16 residues. J gave up 2 bases and V 5 bases, and 6 bases lay outside the gene matches. Germline values: CDR1 SGHAT, CDR2 FQDESV (reference sequence). CDR3 protein: CASSKGQGGFTDTQYF. CDR3 nucleotide sequence: TGTGCCAGCAGCAAGGGACAGGGGGGCTTCACAGATACGCAGTATTTT.

This clone has a single count. CDR3 loop: CASSLREVPYNEQFF. CDR3 in DNA: TGTGCCAGCAGCTTAAGGGAGGTTCCCTACAATGAGCAGTTCTTC. The genes are TRBV7-3 and TRBJ2-1, with D possibly matching TRBD2 (6 bases). Germline V gene sequence: CDR1 SGHTA, CDR2 FQGTGA. V lost 1 base to trimming and J lost 2 bases, with 9 bases between them. This CDR3 comprises 15 residues.

This chain uses TRBV6-5 with TRBJ1-5; a weak D match, TRBD1 (6 bases). Germline V gene lookup returns CDR1 MNHEY and CDR2 SVGAGI. The V and J ends lost 6 bases and 3 bases respectively, with 9 bases between them. The CDR3 contains 13 residues. The CDR3 loop is CASRDSFNQPQHF. CDR3 in DNA: TGTGCCAGCAGGGACAGTTTCAATCAGCCCCAGCATTTT.

The chain recombines TRBV7-8 with TRBJ2-2; TRBD2 matches at 13 bases. The ends lost 2 bases at V and 2 bases at J; junction bases unmatched: 5. This CDR3 is built from 18 residues. CDR1 and CDR2 (germline): SGHVS, FQNEAQ. CDR3 amino acids: CASSLRLAGGSNTGELFF. The CDR3 DNA follows: TGTGCCAGCAGCTTACGACTAGCGGGAGGTTCCAACACCGGGGAGCTGTTTTTT. Supplemented by reference TRBV7-8 and TRBJ2-2, the full variable domain reads GAGVSQSPRYKVAKRGQDVALRCDPISGHVSLFWYQQALGQGPEFLTYFQNEAQLDKSGLPSDRFFAERPEGSVSTLKIQRTQQEDSAVYLCASSLRLAGGSNTGELFFGEGSRLTVL.

This clone has just one count. This chain joins TRBV7-8 and TRBJ2-5; 10 bases match TRBD2. Looked up from germline, CDR1 is SGHVS and CDR2 is FQNEAQ. V gave up 5 bases and J gave up 2 bases; unmatched junction bases: 5. This CDR3 has 15 residues. The DNA of the CDR3 is TGTGCCAGCAGCACGGGACTAGCGAAACAAGAGACCCAGTACTTC. Translated, it gives CASSTGLAKQETQYF.

The V call is TRBV15, the J call TRBJ2-1; TRBD1 matches 7 bases. V dropped 5 bases and J dropped 0; count of bases not matched to a gene: 7. CDR3 size: 16 residues. Germline CDR1 LNHNV, CDR2 YYDKDF (reference sequence). The CDR3 sequence is CATSRQTGSSYNEQFF. CDR3 DNA: TGTGCCACCAGCCGCCAGACAGGGAGCTCCTACAATGAGCAGTTCTTC.

The rearrangement uses TRBV11-1 and TRBJ1-2; 7 bases agree with TRBD1. J was trimmed by 6 bases and V by 5 bases; bases with no gene match: 6. CDR3 length: 13 residues. Per the germline V gene, CDR1 is SGHAT and CDR2 is FQDESV (reference sequence). The CDR3 DNA reads as TGTGCCAGCAGCCCGGACAGGATGCATGGCTACACCTTC. Translation gives CASSPDRMHGYTF.

The chain links TRBV29-1 to TRBJ2-7; 9 bases are shared with TRBD2. With 7 bases clipped from V and 3 bases from J, the junction kept 4 bases outside the gene matches. The CDR3 runs 12 residues. The V gene's germline CDR1 is SQVTM and CDR2 ANQGSEA. The CDR3 reads CSGRSGSYEQYF. The CDR3 DNA sequence: TGCAGCGGGCGTAGCGGGAGCTACGAGCAGTACTTC.

The CDR3 loop is CASRRTSGIETQYF. CDR3 bases: TGTGCCAGCAGGAGGACTAGCGGTATAGAGACCCAGTACTTC. The chain combines TRBV2 with TRBJ2-5, with 10 bases aligning to TRBD2. The CDR3 has 14 residues. The V and J ends lost 6 bases and 4 bases, in that order; junction bases with no gene match: 5. The germline CDR1 and CDR2 sequences are SNHLY and FYNNEI.

The chain carries TRBV19 and TRBJ2-2, with 7 bases that match TRBD2. The CDR3 extends over 19 amino acids. J lost 1 base, V lost 3 bases, and 14 bases had no gene match. The V gene's germline CDR1 is LNHDA and CDR2 SQIVND (reference sequence). Here the CDR3 DNA reads TGTGCCAGTAGTATCCCATCGAGACTAGCCGAGATGAACACCGGGGAGCTGTTTTTT. This codes for CASSIPSRLAEMNTGELFF. Full variable domain (rest looked up from reference TRBV19 and TRBJ2-2): DGGITQSPKYLFRKEGQNVTLSCEQNLNHDAMYWYRQDPGQGLRLIYYSQIVNDFQKGDIAEGYSVSREKKESFPLTVTSAQKNPTAFYLCASSIPSRLAEMNTGELFFGEGSRLTVL.

This chain links TRBV11-2 with TRBJ1-1; a possible D gene is TRBD1 (5 bases). Germline loops: CDR1 SGHAT, CDR2 FQNNGV. Trimming took 0 bases from V and 11 from J, leaving 13 bases between them. The CDR3 spans 13 residues. DNA for the CDR3: TGTGCCAGCAGCTTAGATGGGGGGAGGGGTGCTTTCTTT. Its translation is CASSLDGGRGAFF.

The V gene is TRBV9, the J gene TRBJ1-2; 9 positions agree with TRBD1. The CDR3 runs 14 residues. V gave up 3 bases and J gave up 6 bases; unmatched junction bases: 6. Germline assignment: CDR1 SGDLS and CDR2 YYNGEE. CDR3 nucleotides: TGTGCCAGCAGCGCCCAGACAGGGGGTGATGGCTACACCTTC. This sequence encodes CASSAQTGGDGYTF.

This chain joins TRBV10-1 and TRBJ2-3; 12 nucleotides match TRBD2. This CDR3 comprises 15 residues. The trim removed 3 bases at V and 4 bases at J, leaving 2 bases unmatched. The V gene's germline CDR1 is WNHNN and CDR2 SYGVQD (reference sequence). The CDR3 spells CASSDLAGGPDTQYF. In DNA form, the CDR3 reads TGCGCCAGCAGTGACCTAGCGGGAGGGCCAGATACGCAGTATTTT.

This chain links TRBV7-8 with TRBJ1-1, with D possibly TRBD1 on 6 matching bases. The CDR3 has 13 residues. V lost 7 bases, J lost 6 bases, and 15 bases lay in between. Germline CDR1 reads SGHVS; CDR2 reads FQNEAQ. CDR3 region: CASTSGGAAEAFF. In DNA form, the CDR3 reads TGTGCCAGCACCTCGGGGGGGGCCGCTGAAGCTTTCTTT.